This TCR beta chain was documented in a study of early T cells in non-severe SARS-CoV-2 infection (dated by TCRdb to the early 2020s). Regarding the study in general: Bulk RNA from unsorted whole blood was used for TCR sequencing, so alpha and beta chains could not be paired. Study-wide conclusions, independent of this receptor: VDJdb matching was skewed toward anti-spike CD8 responses and likely underestimated virus-specific expansions by missing private and CD4 specificities.

This clonotype was seen repeatedly, ten times or more. The antigen it recognizes is unknown. Base qualities are not recorded, but no much larger clone differs from it by a single base. Receptor libraries were prepared by 5' RACE. Reads for this sample came from a NextSeq 500. To correct for sequencing error and PCR bias, the TCR library protocol tagged individual cDNA molecules with unique molecular identifiers. Both TCR alpha and beta chains were sequenced, and tight co-correlation was observed between alpha and beta sequence abundances in each sample. Turning to the authors' computational methods: Decombinator V4 was used to annotate the V gene, J gene and CDR3 of the TCR sequences. Expanded TCRs were defined as changing significantly between any two time points under a Poisson model with p below 0.0001. TCR abundances were normalised to the total number of TCRs sequenced in each sample and reported as counts per million. MAIT TCRs were defined by TRAV1-2 paired with TRAJ12, TRAJ20 or TRAJ33, and iNKT TCRs by TRAV10 paired with TRAJ18. VDJdb, accessed 1 November 2021, was searched for CMV, EBV and SARS-CoV-2 annotated TCRs, with TCRs annotated for multiple antigens excluded. The raw public reads went through TCRdb reprocessing: fastp at Q25, MiXCR clone calling, in-frame beta chains kept. Rows with one shared CDR3 protein collapse into an entry with the most common genes and DNA. The authors' filters were not applied to this entry. For this sample the table gives 25,000 to 35,000 distinct CDR3 sequences, of which 5.7% were detected only once. The ten largest account for 5.5% to 7% of the sample.

The study was a case-control design nested within a healthcare worker cohort in London, UK, with weekly nasopharyngeal swab PCR tests and blood sampling. Healthcare workers were recruited during the week of the UK lockdown, between 23 and 31 March 2020, and followed weekly for up to 16 weeks. From the cysteine through the phenylalanine, the CDR3 covers 15 amino acids. The only DNA kept is the CDR3, 45 bases in frame from the first base. V is clipped by 1 base and J by 1 base, and the sequence between their germline boundaries is 8 bases long. For CDR1 and CDR2, the germline V gene lists SGHDN and FVKESK.

The rearrangement combines TRBV14 with TRBJ1-5, with no confident D gene call. The TCR sequence derives from an adult who was a healthcare worker with PCR-confirmed SARS-CoV-2 infection or an uninfected control (not recorded which). Material: whole blood. The nucleotide sequence is TGTGCCAGCAGCCAAGGAGGGTTGAGCAATCAGCCCCAGCATTTT. This sequence encodes CASSQGGLSNQPQHF. Reference TRBV14 and TRBJ1-5 proteins supply the regions before and after the CDR3; the full variable domain is: EAGVTQFPSHSVIEKGQTVTLRCDPISGHDNLYWYRRVMGKEIKFLLHFVKESKQDESGMPNNRFLAERTGGTYSTLKVQPAELEDSGVYFCASSQGGLSNQPQHFGDGTRLSIL.